What follows are 30 T cell receptor beta chains derived from one specimen sequenced in a study of cytomegalovirus exposure and HLA in healthy donors. Use of 60 Vbeta and 13 Jbeta primers characterized the PCR. TCRdb keeps only in-frame clones here, not all; method: immunoSEQ multiplex PCR. The sample holds more than 150,000 clones, 82% seen once. Sequencing input: PBMCs. These receptor sequences come from a young woman in good health and CMV-seronegative.

The CDR3 region has the DNA TGTGCCAGCAGCTTGTCTAACAGTAACCACGAGCAGTACTTC. This codes for CASSLSNSNHEQYF. This chain joins TRBV5-4 and TRBJ2-7; D gene ambiguous. This CDR3 has 14 amino acids. Germline values: CDR1 SGHNT, CDR2 YYREEE (reference sequence). V lost 1 base, J lost 5 bases, and 13 bases lay in between.

This clone was seen more than once but under ten times. V usage is TRBV6-5 and J usage is TRBJ1-5; TRBD1 is a possible D gene (5 bases). The germline V gene encodes CDR1 MNHEY and CDR2 SVGAGI. Between the trimmed V and J ends, which lost 5 bases and 4 bases, there was a span of 9 bases. CDR3 length: 13 amino acids. This CDR3 is CASSGHPNQPQHF. The CDR3 DNA follows: TGTGCCAGCAGTGGACACCCTAATCAGCCCCAGCATTTT.

This clone has just a few counts. V usage is TRBV19 and J usage is TRBJ2-7; D may be TRBD1 (6 bases). CDR3 length equals 15 residues. CDR1 is LNHDA and CDR2 is SQIVND in the germline V gene (reference sequence). Trimming pared 4 bases from V and 1 base from J, leaving 14 bases between. The CDR3 coding sequence is TGTGCCAGTAGTAAAGGCACAGGGCCTTCCTACGAGCAGTACTTC. Translated, it gives CASSKGTGPSYEQYF.

The chain carries TRBV5-1 and TRBJ1-4; 8 positions agree with TRBD1. Germline V lookup: CDR1 SGHRS, CDR2 YFSETQ. CDR3 length: 14 amino acids. The V and J ends lost 2 bases and 7 bases, in that order; junction bases with no gene match: 4. This chain's CDR3 is CASSFTGGGEKLFF. The CDR3 DNA sequence: TGCGCCAGCAGCTTCACAGGGGGGGGTGAAAAACTGTTTTTT.

V gene TRBV28 combines with J gene TRBJ2-1; D uncertain. The germline V gene encodes CDR1 MDHEN and CDR2 SYDVKM. Trimming took off 2 bases at V and 8 bases at J, with 4 bases between the two ends. The CDR3 covers 11 residues. Here the CDR3 DNA reads TGTGCCAGCAGTTTAGAGGATGAGCAGTTCTTC. Translation gives CASSLEDEQFF. The variable domain in full, with the rest retrieved from reference TRBV28 and TRBJ2-1, is DVKVTQSSRYLVKRTGEKVFLECVQDMDHENMFWYRQDPGLGLRLIYFSYDVKMKEKGDIPEGYSVSREKKERFSLILESASTNQTSMYLCASSLEDEQFFGPGTRLTVL.

This chain joins TRBV2 and TRBJ2-7, with D possibly matching TRBD2 (5 bases). The germline V and J ends were trimmed by 7 bases and 5 bases, with 21 bases remaining between them. The CDR3 extends over 15 amino acids. The V gene's germline CDR1 is SNHLY and CDR2 FYNNEI. This CDR3 reads CASIGVVGSGDEQYF. The DNA of the CDR3 is TGTGCCAGCATCGGAGTAGTAGGGTCCGGGGACGAGCAGTACTTC.

The V call is TRBV6-6, the J call TRBJ1-1; 8 nucleotides line up with TRBD1. Germline V gene data show CDR1 as MNHNY and CDR2 as SVGAGI (reference sequence). J gave up 7 bases and V 6 bases, and 7 bases lay outside the gene matches. CDR3 length: 13 residues. Here the CDR3 DNA reads TGTGCCAGCAGATCCGGGACAGGAGTTGAAGCTTTCTTT. Protein: CASRSGTGVEAFF.

This chain joins TRBV6-1 and TRBJ2-4; D is undetermined. This CDR3 is 11 amino acids long. Germline V gene sequence: CDR1 MNHNS, CDR2 SASEGT. V was pared by 2 bases and J by 7 bases, with 3 bases between. This chain's CDR3 is CASSEPNIQYF. The DNA for the CDR3 is TGTGCCAGCAGTGAACCTAACATTCAGTACTTC.

This chain connects TRBV5-1 to TRBJ2-1; TRBD2 matches at 12 bases. Germline lookup yields CDR1 SGHRS and CDR2 YFSETQ. This CDR3 has 16 residues. J lost 4 bases, V lost 7 bases, and 9 bases had no gene match. For the CDR3, the DNA is TGCGCCAGCTCCCCCCCTCTAGCGGGGGGGTACAATGAGCAGTTCTTC. Residues: CASSPPLAGGYNEQFF.

This chain uses TRBV28 with TRBJ2-7; D is unresolved. V lost 3 bases, J lost 2 bases, and 11 bases lay in between. Germline V CDR1 and CDR2: MDHEN, SYDVKM. The CDR3 extends over 14 amino acids. The CDR3 region is CASSLATHPYEQYF. The CDR3 nucleotides read TGTGCCAGCAGTTTGGCCACCCACCCCTACGAGCAGTACTTC. The complete variable domain, with remaining parts taken from reference TRBV28 and TRBJ2-7, reads DVKVTQSSRYLVKRTGEKVFLECVQDMDHENMFWYRQDPGLGLRLIYFSYDVKMKEKGDIPEGYSVSREKKERFSLILESASTNQTSMYLCASSLATHPYEQYFGPGTRLTVT.

In regard to this clone: Germline is not matched at one junction end, which may reflect a read error. V and J are TRBV2 and TRBJ1-1, with 7 nucleotides matching TRBD1. CDR1 and CDR2 (germline): SNHLY, FYNNEI. The CDR3 covers 13 residues. CDR3 DNA: TGTGCCAACAGTGACACAGGGGACACTGAAGCTTTCTTT. Its protein product is CANSDTGDTEAFF.

The rearrangement links TRBV27 to TRBJ2-1; D might be TRBD2 (7 bases). This CDR3 contains 18 residues. V was shortened by 2 bases and J by 0 bases, with 17 bases between the two germline ends. CDR1 and CDR2 (germline): MNHEY, SMNVEV (reference sequence). CDR3 residues: CASSLGHAGASSYNEQFF. Here the CDR3 DNA reads TGTGCCAGCAGTTTAGGCCACGCGGGGGCCAGCTCCTACAATGAGCAGTTCTTC.

The chain is built from TRBV19 and TRBJ1-2, with 9 nucleotides matching TRBD1. The junction had 17 bases not matched to a gene; V was cut back by 11 bases and J by 4 bases. Germline values: CDR1 LNHDA, CDR2 SQIVND (reference sequence). The CDR3 is made up of 16 amino acids. In nucleotides, the CDR3 is TGTGCCGTATTCCACTCCCGGACAGGGGACCTCTATGGCTACACCTTC. It specifies CAVFHSRTGDLYGYTF.

V and J are TRBV7-8 and TRBJ1-5; possibly TRBD1 for D (6 bases). CDR1 and CDR2 (germline): SGHVS, FQNEAQ. V lost 2 bases, J lost 3 bases, and 14 bases lay in between. CDR3 size: 16 residues. CDR3 sequence (DNA): TGTGCCAGCAGCTTAAAGGGGGAATGGAACAATCAGCCCCAGCATTTT. Amino acids: CASSLKGEWNNQPQHF.

A remark on this clone: The same CDR3 arises from other DNA sequences in this sample as well. Written as DNA, the CDR3 is TGTGCCTGGAGTCTAGCGGGAGGGCCTTACAATGAGCAGTTCTTC. It encodes CAWSLAGGPYNEQFF. V usage is TRBV30 and J usage is TRBJ2-1, with TRBD2 identical over 12 bases. Germline CDR1 is GTSNPN and CDR2 is SVGIG (reference sequence). This CDR3 is 15 amino acids long. V shed 2 bases and J 4 bases; nucleotides not matched to a gene: 3.

The V gene is TRBV11-2, the J gene TRBJ2-5; 7 bases line up with TRBD1. V lost 2 bases and J lost 0; bases outside the gene matches: 6. Germline loops: CDR1 SGHAT, CDR2 FQNNGV. CDR3 length: 16 amino acids. This chain's CDR3 is CASSLKGAGYQETQYF. DNA of the CDR3: TGTGCCAGCAGCTTAAAGGGGGCAGGGTACCAAGAGACCCAGTACTTC.

The CDR3 loop is CASSPGAGNTIYF. The CDR3 DNA reads as TGTGCCAGCAGCCCCGGAGCTGGAAACACCATATATTTT. V and J are TRBV27 and TRBJ1-3; no definite D call. With 6 bases removed from V and 2 bases from J, the gap between germline ends came to 8 bases. This CDR3 contains 13 residues. The germline CDR1 and CDR2 sequences are MNHEY and SMNVEV (reference sequence).

The chain has TRBV5-1 and TRBJ2-7, with D hard to call. The CDR3 is made up of 11 amino acids. CDR1 is SGHRS, CDR2 YFSETQ, per germline. Trimming removed 7 bases at V and 7 bases at J, with 12 bases between. CDR3: CASSDPGEQYF. As DNA, the CDR3 is TGCGCCAGCTCAGACCCCGGGGAGCAGTACTTC.

This clone was recorded once. The chain carries TRBV11-2 and TRBJ1-4; weak D call: TRBD1 (5 bases). There are 13 residues in the CDR3. V was shortened by 0 bases and J by 7 bases, with 6 bases between the two germline ends. The germline gives CDR1 SGHAT, CDR2 FQNNGV. The CDR3 protein is CASSLDRAEKLFF. Here the CDR3 DNA reads TGTGCCAGCAGCTTAGACAGGGCTGAAAAACTGTTTTTT.

V gene TRBV7-9 combines with J gene TRBJ1-2; 8 bases match TRBD1. The CDR3 length is 15 residues. V gave up 5 bases and J gave up 7 bases; unmatched junction bases: 12. Germline loops: CDR1 SEHNR, CDR2 FQNEAQ (reference sequence). CDR3 loop: CASSRTGKEASGYTF. The CDR3 coding sequence is TGTGCCAGCAGCCGGACAGGGAAGGAGGCTTCTGGCTACACCTTC.

This chain links TRBV7-8 with TRBJ2-7, with TRBD2 identical over 10 bases. V lost 2 bases to trimming and J lost 0 bases; unmatched junction nucleotides: 13. Germline V gene data show CDR1 as SGHVS and CDR2 as FQNEAQ. The CDR3 is 19 amino acids. The CDR3, as DNA: TGTGCCAGCAGCTTAAGGGCTAGCGGGGGCCCCAAGAGCTCCTACGAGCAGTACTTC. Its protein product is CASSLRASGGPKSSYEQYF.

This rearrangement joins TRBV27 to TRBJ1-2, with 8 positions matching TRBD1. From germline, CDR1 is MNHEY and CDR2 SMNVEV (reference sequence). V shed 5 bases, J shed 7 bases, and the junction held 6 bases outside the gene matches. The CDR3 runs to 13 residues. Here the CDR3 reads CASSPIDRGGYTF. The CDR3 bases are TGTGCCAGCAGTCCAATAGACAGGGGTGGCTACACCTTC.

The chain employs TRBV6-6 and TRBJ1-1; 9 bases align to TRBD1. The CDR3 runs 12 residues. Germline V gene data show CDR1 as MNHNY and CDR2 as SVGAGI (reference sequence). V lost 6 bases, J lost 8 bases, and 4 bases stayed unmatched. The CDR3 bases are TGTGCCAGCAGGGAGGGACAGGGCGAAGCTTTCTTT. It codes for CASREGQGEAFF.

V gene TRBV19 combines with J gene TRBJ2-5, with a weak D call TRBD2 (5 bases). Germline CDR1 reads LNHDA; CDR2 reads SQIVND (reference sequence). The CDR3 has 15 amino acids. Trimming shortened V by 4 bases and J by 5 bases, and 17 bases separated the two germline ends. The CDR3 bases are TGTGCCAGTAGTACTGGACGAGGGAGAGGGGAGACCCAGTACTTC. Its protein is CASSTGRGRGETQYF. Supplemented by reference TRBV19 and TRBJ2-5, the full variable domain reads DGGITQSPKYLFRKEGQNVTLSCEQNLNHDAMYWYRQDPGQGLRLIYYSQIVNDFQKGDIAEGYSVSREKKESFPLTVTSAQKNPTAFYLCASSTGRGRGETQYFGPGTRLLVL.

The CDR3 here is CASSLPRTSGLYNEQFF. The CDR3 DNA follows: TGTGCCAGCAGTTTGCCTCGGACTAGCGGCCTCTACAATGAGCAGTTCTTC. The chain recombines TRBV28 with TRBJ2-1, with 10 nucleotides matching TRBD2. With 3 bases clipped from V and 3 bases from J, the junction kept 8 bases outside the gene matches. The length of the CDR3 is 17 residues. The V gene's germline CDR1 is MDHEN and CDR2 SYDVKM.

The chain uses TRBV7-9 and TRBJ2-2; the D gene is possibly TRBD2 (6 bases). V was pared by 8 bases and J by 0 bases, with 10 bases between. Germline loops: CDR1 SEHNR, CDR2 FQNEAQ (reference sequence). This CDR3 has 14 amino acids. The CDR3 here is CASLGEANTGELFF. The CDR3 DNA sequence: TGTGCCAGCCTAGGGGAGGCGAACACCGGGGAGCTGTTTTTT.

The V and J genes are TRBV28 and TRBJ2-7; TRBD1 aligns across 7 bases. The germline CDR1 and CDR2 sequences are MDHEN and SYDVKM. V lost 4 bases and J lost 9; bases outside the gene matches: 18. CDR3 length: 16 amino acids. Here the CDR3 reads CASSYDRGQYYVVQYF. Written as DNA, the CDR3 is TGTGCCAGCAGTTACGACCGGGGACAGTACTACGTGGTGCAGTACTTC.

The sample holds one count of this clone. This rearrangement joins TRBV7-3 to TRBJ2-5; TRBD1 aligns across 8 bases. The CDR3 totals 15 residues. J gave up 1 base and V 4 bases, and 5 bases lay outside the gene matches. Germline-derived CDR1 and CDR2 are SGHTA and FQGTGA. The DNA for the CDR3 is TGTGCCAGCAGCTCCAGACAGGGGACCCAAGAGACCCAGTACTTC. Protein sequence: CASSSRQGTQETQYF.

This clone was recorded once. Other DNA sequences in this sample translate to the same CDR3. This sequence joins TRBV7-9 and TRBJ2-7; 8 bases align to TRBD1. The CDR3 consists of 15 residues. From germline, CDR1 is SEHNR and CDR2 FQNEAQ (reference sequence). V dropped 5 bases and J dropped 4; count of bases not matched to a gene: 10. Here the CDR3 reads CASSVGTGRSYEQYF. The DNA of the CDR3 is TGTGCCAGCAGCGTGGGGACAGGACGTTCTTACGAGCAGTACTTC.

The chain employs TRBV5-1 and TRBJ2-7; TRBD1 matches at 8 bases. Germline V gene lookup returns CDR1 SGHRS and CDR2 YFSETQ. The CDR3 length is 13 residues. V gave up 3 bases and J gave up 4 bases; unmatched junction bases: 3. CDR3 nucleotide sequence: TGCGCCAGCAGCTGGGGACAGGAGTACGAGCAGTACTTC. It encodes CASSWGQEYEQYF.